Following are 6 T cell receptor beta chains from one sample sequenced in a study of blood T cell repertoires in COVID-19. Assay: immunoSEQ multiplex PCR; the TCRdb copy retains only in-frame clones and omits some. The sample holds 200,000 to 300,000 clones, about 90% seen once. The sample was peripheral blood. The receptors shown here come from a woman in her forties or fifties with acute or convalescent COVID-19.

This chain's CDR3 is CASSIQSGRINGDTQYF. DNA of the CDR3: TGTGCCAGCAGCATCCAGAGCGGGAGGATCAATGGAGATACGCAGTATTTT. The chain has TRBV9 and TRBJ2-3, with 9 bases matching TRBD2. The trim removed 4 bases at V and 5 bases at J, leaving 14 bases unmatched. The CDR3 is made up of 17 amino acids. The V gene's germline CDR1 is SGDLS and CDR2 YYNGEE.

Only one count was recorded for this clone. The chain employs TRBV5-1 and TRBJ2-7; TRBD2 might be the D (7 bases). The CDR3 covers 14 residues. Germline CDR1 SGHRS, CDR2 YFSETQ. Trimming took 7 bases from V and 3 from J, leaving 17 bases between them. CDR3 protein: CASRPGGTSYEQYF. CDR3 nucleotides: TGCGCCAGCCGCCCGGGGGGCACGAGCTACGAGCAGTACTTC.

This rearrangement joins TRBV28 to TRBJ2-5; 9 bases line up with TRBD1. Germline CDR1 MDHEN, CDR2 SYDVKM. The CDR3 runs to 13 residues. Trimming removed 8 bases from V and 4 bases from J; junction bases left unmatched: 5. The CDR3 loop is CASYPTGGETQYF. CDR3 nucleotides: TGTGCCAGCTACCCGACAGGGGGAGAGACCCAGTACTTC.

The rearrangement links TRBV6-1 to TRBJ2-5, with 9 bases identical to TRBD1. This CDR3 has 18 amino acids. Germline-derived CDR1 and CDR2 are MNHNS and SASEGT. J gave up 3 bases and V 1 base, and 12 bases lay outside the gene matches. The CDR3 here is CASSEEGWGQGKKETQYF. As DNA, the CDR3 is TGTGCCAGCAGTGAAGAGGGCTGGGGACAGGGAAAAAAAGAGACCCAGTACTTC.

The chain has TRBV6-1 and TRBJ2-5, with TRBD1 as a possible D gene (6 bases). The germline V and J ends were trimmed by 7 bases and 3 bases, with 12 bases remaining between them. This CDR3 region has 13 residues. Per the germline V gene, CDR1 is MNHNS and CDR2 is SASEGT. CDR3 residues: CASNRDRKETQYF. Written as DNA, the CDR3 is TGTGCCAGCAATCGCGACAGGAAAGAGACCCAGTACTTC.

J is TRBJ2-7 and V is TRBV7-2; weak D call: TRBD1 (5 bases). Germline V gene data show CDR1 as SGHTA and CDR2 as FQGNSA. Trimming removed 5 bases at V and 0 bases at J, with 14 bases between. CDR3 size: 15 residues. This CDR3 reads CASSRTFASSYEQYF. The DNA for the CDR3 is TGTGCCAGCAGCCGGACATTCGCGAGCTCCTACGAGCAGTACTTC. The full variable domain, with the rest looked up from reference TRBV7-2 and TRBJ2-7, is GAGVSQSPSNKVTEKGKDVELRCDPISGHTALYWYRQSLGQGLEFLIYFQGNSAPDKSGLPSDRFSAERTGGSVSTLTIQRTQQEDSAVYLCASSRTFASSYEQYFGPGTRLTVT.